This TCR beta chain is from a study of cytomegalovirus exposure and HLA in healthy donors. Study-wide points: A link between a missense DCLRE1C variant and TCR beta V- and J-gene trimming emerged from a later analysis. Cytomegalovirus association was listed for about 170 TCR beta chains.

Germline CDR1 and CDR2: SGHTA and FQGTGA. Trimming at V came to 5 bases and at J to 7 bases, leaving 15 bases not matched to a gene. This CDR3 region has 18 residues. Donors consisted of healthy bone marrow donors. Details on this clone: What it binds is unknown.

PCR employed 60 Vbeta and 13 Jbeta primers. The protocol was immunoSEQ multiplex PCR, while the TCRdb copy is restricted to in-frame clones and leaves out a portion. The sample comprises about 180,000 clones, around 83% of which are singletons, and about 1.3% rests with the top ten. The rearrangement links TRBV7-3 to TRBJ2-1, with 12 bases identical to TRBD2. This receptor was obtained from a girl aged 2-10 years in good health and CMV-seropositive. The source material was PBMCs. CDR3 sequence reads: CASSRTPMTSGRGNEQFF. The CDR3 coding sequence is TGTGCCAGCAGCCGCACCCCAATGACTAGCGGGAGAGGTAATGAGCAGTTCTTC.